This record looks at one T cell receptor (beta chain) sequence and its context. What it binds is unknown. The CDR3 has 9 amino acids. Germline lookup yields CDR1 MRHNA and CDR2 SNTAGT. V was pared by 5 bases and J by 12 bases, with 5 bases between. The record originates from a study of OX40 agonist ivuxolimab in advanced cancers. Points from the study as a whole: Partial responders treated at 0.1-3.0 mg/kg exhibited clonal expansion among the lowest measured.

Repertoires were generated with immunoSEQ multiplex PCR, while TCRdb's copy carries only in-frame clones and drops some. The repertoire includes under 95,000 clones, approximately 90% of them detected once, and 0.15% to 0.2% sits in the top ten. The chain carries TRBV6-4 and TRBJ2-1, with D unclear. Source: CD4+ or CD8+ T cells sorted from blood, taken in a trial of the OX40 agonist ivuxolimab. The clonotype comes from an adult with an advanced solid tumor such as melanoma, head and neck, liver or kidney cancer. CDR3 bases: TGTGCCAGCAGTTCGGGGCAGTTCTTC. It codes for CASSSGQFF.